These 30 T cell receptor beta chains were all obtained from the same sample, sequenced in a study of T cell repertoires in cytomegalovirus infection. In TCRdb, the reads were re-called with MiXCR into one record per CDR3 protein. Of about 130,000 distinct CDR3 sequences in the sample, approximately 9.2% were seen once. The sequencing input was PBMCs. The receptors originated from a human donor in good health (CMV status not recorded). Some clones in this sample may be carry-over from other donors' samples.

This clonotype has a count of ten or more. This sequence joins TRBV5-1 and TRBJ2-3; D could derive from TRBD1 or TRBD2 (5 bases each). CDR1 and CDR2 (germline): SGHRS, YFSETQ. The ends were cut back, 0 bases at V and 2 bases at J, with 10 bases in the middle. The CDR3 consists of 15 residues. The CDR3: CASSLVRGDTDTQYF. The DNA for the CDR3 is TGCGCCAGCAGCTTGGTACGGGGCGACACAGATACGCAGTATTTT.

This clonotype was seen a few times. The genes are TRBV20-1 and TRBJ2-7, with 9 bases aligning to TRBD2. Germline V gives CDR1 DFQATT, CDR2 SNEGSKA (reference sequence). This CDR3 is 16 amino acids long. The trim removed 1 base at V and 0 bases at J, leaving 7 bases unmatched. CDR3 nucleotide sequence: TGCAGTGCTAGAGCCTCGACTAGCGGAGACTCCTACGAGCAGTACTTC. Its protein product is CSARASTSGDSYEQYF.

This clonotype was counted ten times or more. The chain recombines TRBV10-2 with TRBJ1-1, with 8 nucleotides matching TRBD1. Trimming removed 6 bases from V and 4 bases from J; junction bases left unmatched: 4. There are 13 residues in the CDR3. The germline V gene encodes CDR1 WSHSY and CDR2 SAAADI. CDR3 DNA: TGCGCCAGCAGAGGGACAGGCGTCACTGAAGCTTTCTTT. It specifies CASRGTGVTEAFF.

This clonotype was seen many times. V and J are TRBV29-1 and TRBJ1-1; D may be TRBD1 (6 bases). The V end was cut by 3 bases, the J end by 8 bases, with 13 bases between. The CDR3 is 12 amino acids. Germline lookup yields CDR1 SQVTM and CDR2 ANQGSEA. For the CDR3, the DNA is TGCAGCGTTGACGGCCCCGGACAGGAAGCTTTCTTT. Translated, it gives CSVDGPGQEAFF.

This clonotype was observed at least ten times. V usage is TRBV27 and J usage is TRBJ1-1; D is undetermined. Germline loops: CDR1 MNHEY, CDR2 SMNVEV (reference sequence). V dropped 3 bases and J dropped 0 bases, with 8 bases sitting between them. This CDR3 has 14 amino acids. The DNA of the CDR3 is TGTGCCAGCAGTTTTGGGAACCTGAACACTGAAGCTTTCTTT. Translation: CASSFGNLNTEAFF.

The gene calls are TRBV2 and TRBJ1-4, with D maybe TRBD1 (5 bases). V dropped 7 bases and J dropped 7 bases, with 16 bases sitting between them. From germline, CDR1 is SNHLY and CDR2 FYNNEI. CDR3 length equals 14 residues. CDR3 in DNA: TGTGCCAGCACCCGGAGGCAGGGAGGTGAAAAACTGTTTTTT. Translation: CASTRRQGGEKLFF.

This clonotype has a count of ten or more. The chain employs TRBV7-2 and TRBJ2-5, with 9 bases identical to TRBD1. The CDR3 covers 14 residues. The germline CDR1 and CDR2 sequences are SGHTA and FQGNSA. J lost 2 bases, V lost 5 bases, and 3 bases had no gene match. CDR3 coding DNA: TGTGCCAGCAGCATGGACAGGGGACAAGAGACCCAGTACTTC. Residues: CASSMDRGQETQYF.

This clonotype has at least ten counts. The chain combines TRBV7-2 with TRBJ2-1; 7 nucleotides match TRBD1. V lost 4 bases, J lost 10 bases, and 4 bases stayed unmatched. In germline, CDR1 is SGHTA, CDR2 FQGNSA. The CDR3 is 12 residues long. CDR3 bases: TGTGCCAGCAGCTACCGGGACAGCGAGCAGTTCTTC. Protein sequence: CASSYRDSEQFF.

This clonotype was picked up a small number of times. CDR3: CASRGQGKEYGYTF. DNA of the CDR3: TGCGCCAGCAGGGGACAGGGGAAAGAATATGGCTACACCTTC. The chain recombines TRBV5-1 with TRBJ1-2; 10 nucleotides match TRBD1. V lost 5 bases, J lost 5 bases, and 6 bases stayed unmatched. The germline V gene encodes CDR1 SGHRS and CDR2 YFSETQ. This CDR3 region has 14 residues.

This clonotype was recorded at least ten times. The chain has TRBV13 and TRBJ2-1, with 8 bases identical to TRBD2. V dropped 5 bases and J dropped 8; count of bases not matched to a gene: 11. The length of the CDR3 is 15 residues. The germline V gene encodes CDR1 PRHDT and CDR2 FYEKMQ (reference sequence). CDR3 region: CASSPGASGPYEQFF. Here the CDR3 DNA reads TGTGCCAGCAGCCCCGGTGCTAGCGGGCCCTATGAGCAGTTCTTC.

This clonotype was counted many times. This chain uses TRBV25-1 with TRBJ1-1, with 7 bases identical to TRBD1. The junction had 3 bases not matched to a gene; V was cut back by 7 bases and J by 1 base. Per the germline V gene, CDR1 is MGHDK and CDR2 is SYGVNS. The CDR3 loop spans 13 amino acids. The DNA of the CDR3 is TGTGCCAGCAATAGGGACAGGAACACTGAAGCTTTCTTT. Translating gives CASNRDRNTEAFF. Drawing the rest from reference TRBV25-1 and TRBJ1-1, the complete variable domain is EADIYQTPRYLVIGTGKKITLECSQTMGHDKMYWYQQDPGMELHLIHYSYGVNSTEKGDLSSESTVSRIRTEHFPLTLESARPSHTSQYLCASNRDRNTEAFFGQGTRLTVV.

This clonotype was observed at least ten times. The chain links TRBV19 to TRBJ2-1, with D uncertain. The germline V and J ends were trimmed by 2 bases and 0 bases, with 8 bases remaining between them. The germline V gene encodes CDR1 LNHDA and CDR2 SQIVND (reference sequence). CDR3 length: 15 residues. CDR3 residues: CASSIIGFSYNEQFF. Here the CDR3 DNA reads TGTGCCAGTAGTATAATCGGGTTCTCCTACAATGAGCAGTTCTTC.

This clonotype has a count of ten or more. The chain uses TRBV7-2 and TRBJ2-5; D is uncertain. The germline CDR1 and CDR2 sequences are SGHTA and FQGNSA. Trimming shortened V by 1 base and J by 5 bases, and 8 bases separated the two germline ends. CDR3 length: 13 amino acids. The CDR3 DNA follows: TGTGCCAGCAGCTTAGGGCTGTTGGAGACCCAGTACTTC. Residues: CASSLGLLETQYF.

This clonotype was detected ten times or more. The V call is TRBV28, the J call TRBJ2-2, with TRBD2 matching 8 bases. The germline gives CDR1 MDHEN, CDR2 SYDVKM. The CDR3 totals 16 residues. The trim removed 3 bases at V and 7 bases at J, leaving 10 bases unmatched. CDR3 in amino acids: CASSLNGGGRGGELFF. For the CDR3, the DNA is TGTGCCAGCAGTTTGAATGGCGGGGGGCGTGGCGGGGAGCTGTTTTTT.

This clonotype was seen many times. DNA for the CDR3: TGTGCCAGCAGTATGGGACAGCCGCGGACCGGGGAGCTGTTTTTT. Amino acid sequence: CASSMGQPRTGELFF. The chain recombines TRBV12-3 or TRBV12-4 with TRBJ2-2; 7 nucleotides line up with TRBD1. The J segment lost 5 bases and the V segment lost 5 bases, leaving 8 bases of the junction unmatched. The CDR3 length is 15 residues.

The rearrangement joins TRBV19 to TRBJ1-1; 8 bases match TRBD1. This CDR3 is built from 15 residues. The trim removed 7 bases at V and 8 bases at J, leaving 15 bases unmatched. The germline V gene encodes CDR1 LNHDA and CDR2 SQIVND (reference sequence). The CDR3 loop reads CASILYPGTGNEAFF. Here the CDR3 DNA reads TGTGCCAGTATCCTTTACCCCGGGACAGGTAACGAAGCTTTCTTT.

This clonotype was recorded many times. The chain recombines TRBV2 with TRBJ1-1; the D is unclear. This CDR3 is 12 amino acids long. The germline V gene encodes CDR1 SNHLY and CDR2 FYNNEI. V shed 6 bases and J shed 7 bases, with 12 bases lying between them. CDR3 protein: CASRREAFEAFF. As DNA, the CDR3 is TGTGCCAGCAGACGGGAGGCGTTTGAAGCTTTCTTT.

This clonotype was observed many times. DNA for the CDR3: TGTGCCAGCAGCCCAGAGGTCGGGAATCAGCCCCAGCATTTT. Protein sequence: CASSPEVGNQPQHF. J is TRBJ1-5 and V is TRBV7-8; no clear D gene. The CDR3 has 14 residues. Looked up from germline, CDR1 is SGHVS and CDR2 is FQNEAQ. V lost 5 bases and J 4 bases, leaving 12 bases between the germline ends.

This clonotype was seen repeatedly, ten times or more. V and J are TRBV6-5 and TRBJ1-1; 8 bases align to TRBD1. With V trimmed by 6 bases and J by 1 base, 4 bases remained unmatched. The CDR3 is 14 residues long. The germline gives CDR1 MNHEY, CDR2 SVGAGI. The CDR3 loop is CASRPGGGNTEAFF. As DNA, the CDR3 is TGTGCCAGCAGACCAGGGGGCGGGAACACTGAAGCTTTCTTT.

The chain uses TRBV20-1 and TRBJ1-2, with TRBD1 matching over 7 bases. The junction had 21 bases not matched to a gene; V was cut back by 6 bases and J by 2 bases. The CDR3 has 18 amino acids. Germline lookup yields CDR1 DFQATT and CDR2 SNEGSKA (reference sequence). The CDR3 region has the DNA TGCAGTGCCGCAGGACAGGCTCCATTTTTAGGAGGAAACTATGGCTACACCTTC. Its translation: CSAAGQAPFLGGNYGYTF.

This clonotype was counted a few times. The rearrangement joins TRBV29-1 to TRBJ2-5; the match to TRBD1 covers 7 bases. The CDR3 consists of 14 residues. V lost 1 base, J lost 3 bases, and 5 bases stayed unmatched. CDR1 and CDR2 from the germline V gene are SQVTM and ANQGSEA. For the CDR3, the DNA is TGCAGCGTTGAAGCGGTCACAGGGGAAGAGACCCAGTACTTC. It yields the protein CSVEAVTGEETQYF.

This clonotype was detected only a few times. The V call is TRBV27, the J call TRBJ1-1; perhaps TRBD1 as D (5 bases). The V gene lost 8 bases and the J gene lost 7 bases, with 14 bases spanning the gap. The CDR3 has 12 amino acids. Germline V gene sequence: CDR1 MNHEY, CDR2 SMNVEV (reference sequence). CDR3 DNA: TGTGCCAGCCGGGACTTTCAGAGTGAAGCTTTCTTT. It encodes CASRDFQSEAFF.

This clonotype was picked up a small number of times. CDR3 DNA: TGTGCCAGCGGACCCTCTTACTCTGGAAACACCATATATTTT. Translation: CASGPSYSGNTIYF. This sequence joins TRBV28 and TRBJ1-3, with D hard to call. Germline CDR1 reads MDHEN; CDR2 reads SYDVKM. The CDR3 length is 14 residues. Trimming removed 8 bases from V and 0 bases from J, with 11 bases in between.

The chain couples TRBV29-1 to TRBJ2-3, with D perhaps TRBD1 (5 bases). Germline CDR1 reads SQVTM; CDR2 reads ANQGSEA. This CDR3 contains 11 residues. As DNA, the CDR3 is TGCAGTCTGGGGCCCGCAGATACGCAGTATTTT. Protein product: CSLGPADTQYF.

There are many counts of this clonotype. The chain carries TRBV28 and TRBJ2-1, with 11 bases matching TRBD2. The CDR3 contains 16 residues. J gave up 1 base and V 5 bases, and 4 bases lay outside the gene matches. Germline V gene sequence: CDR1 MDHEN, CDR2 SYDVKM. The DNA for the CDR3 is TGTGCCAGCAGTGGCCGGACTAGCGGGTCCTACAATGAGCAGTTCTTC. It translates to CASSGRTSGSYNEQFF.

This clonotype was picked up many times. The chain carries TRBV28 and TRBJ1-3; TRBD1 might be the D (5 bases). CDR1 is MDHEN and CDR2 is SYDVKM in the germline V gene. CDR3 length equals 15 residues. The germline V and J ends were trimmed by 3 bases and 3 bases, with 12 bases remaining between them. CDR3 bases: TGTGCCAGCAGTTTTGTTGGCAGGGATGGAAACACCATATATTTT. It yields the protein CASSFVGRDGNTIYF.

This clonotype was seen at least ten times. The chain uses TRBV7-2 and TRBJ2-3; TRBD1 matches at 8 bases. After removal of 6 bases from V and 1 base from J, the junction contained 6 bases not matched to a gene. Germline loops: CDR1 SGHTA, CDR2 FQGNSA. The CDR3 is made up of 15 amino acids. CDR3 bases: TGTGCCAGCAGTACCGGGACAGGACGCACAGATACGCAGTATTTT. This sequence encodes CASSTGTGRTDTQYF.

This clonotype was counted a few times. J is TRBJ1-1 and V is TRBV29-1; D is perhaps TRBD1 (6 bases). The V gene lost 3 bases and the J gene lost 3 bases, with 11 bases spanning the gap. CDR3 length: 13 residues. Germline loops: CDR1 SQVTM, CDR2 ANQGSEA. For the CDR3, the DNA is TGCAGCGTTGACCTACAGGGTGACACTGAAGCTTTCTTT. Residues: CSVDLQGDTEAFF.

This clonotype was detected only a few times. V usage is TRBV29-1 and J usage is TRBJ2-7; TRBD1 matches at 9 bases. CDR3 length equals 15 residues. The V gene's germline CDR1 is SQVTM and CDR2 ANQGSEA. Unmatched junction bases numbered 5, after V lost 0 bases and J lost 2 bases. The CDR3 coding sequence is TGCAGCGTTGAAGACCCGGGACAGGGAACCTACGAGCAGTACTTC. Encoded protein: CSVEDPGQGTYEQYF.

This clonotype has ten or more counts. This rearrangement joins TRBV4-1 to TRBJ2-7; D not certain. Trimming pared 1 base from V and 7 bases from J, leaving 14 bases between. The CDR3 covers 14 residues. CDR1 is MGHRA, CDR2 YSYEKL, per germline. CDR3 residues: CASSQGLGPWEQYF. DNA of the CDR3: TGCGCCAGCAGCCAAGGATTAGGACCCTGGGAGCAGTACTTC.